Listed below are T cell receptor beta chains from one sample, sequenced in a study of beta chain features in type 1 diabetes. Generated by immunoSEQ multiplex PCR, the TCRdb table keeps only in-frame clones and is missing some. The data contain about 700,000 clones, roughly 13% of them singletons. What was sequenced was naive CD4+ T cells from blood. The source is a man in his late teens or twenties with type 1 diabetes. Both conserved end residues are part of each CDR3. Each record gives: J gene, D gene, V gene, clone size, CDR3 DNA, CDR3 protein. D genes are given only for firm matches. Clone size is given for some rows only: seen once, a few or many times, or a class if the clone is expanded.

TRBJ2-2	TRBD1	TRBV29-1	few	TGCAGCGTTGAGAGCCAACAGGGGATCGGGGAGCTGTTTTTT	CSVESQQGIGELFF
TRBJ2-3	NA	TRBV30	few	TGTGCCTGCAACACAGATACGCAGTATTTT	CACNTDTQYF
TRBJ2-1	TRBD2	TRBV7-2	NA	TGTGCCAGCAGCTTAGCGCTACTCAACAGGCTAGCGGGGCACAATGAGCAGTTCTTC	CASSLALLNRLAGHNEQFF
TRBJ1-6	NA	TRBV27	once	TGTGCCAGCAAGAGGGGGATAGATTCACCCCTCCACTTT	CASKRGIDSPLHF
TRBJ2-1	NA	TRBV27	NA	TGTGCCAGCGGTTCAGTAGGCTCCTACAATGAGCAGTTCTTC	CASGSVGSYNEQFF
TRBJ1-1	NA	TRBV10-3	few	TGTGCCATCTGGGGGAACACTGAAGCTTTCTTT	CAIWGNTEAFF
TRBJ2-3	NA	TRBV6-1	NA	TGTGCCAGCAGCTACCAGGACACCCTGGACGATACGCAGTATTTT	CASSYQDTLDDTQYF
TRBJ2-1	TRBD1	TRBV9	NA	TGTGCCAGCAGCCTAGGGCAGGGGGCTTGGAATGAGCAGTTCTTC	CASSLGQGAWNEQFF
TRBJ2-1	NA	TRBV5-6	NA	TGTGCCAGCAGCTTTTATGAGACGGATGAGCAGTTCTTC	CASSFYETDEQFF
TRBJ1-1	NA	TRBV11-3	NA	TGTGCCAGCAGCTTAATCGGGGAGGCTGAAGCTTTCTTT	CASSLIGEAEAFF
TRBJ2-6	TRBD1	TRBV30	few	TGTGCCTGGAGGGGACAGGGACTCTCTGGGGCCAACGTCCTGACTTTC	CAWRGQGLSGANVLTF
TRBJ2-5	NA	TRBV7-9	few	TGTGCCAGCAAAAGGACCGGTTCGGAGACCCAGTACTTC	CASKRTGSETQYF
TRBJ1-5	TRBD1	TRBV5-6	few	TGTGCCAGCAGCTTAGGACAGGGCCGGCAGCCCCAGCATTTT	CASSLGQGRQPQHF
TRBJ2-5	TRBD2	TRBV7-2	few	TGTGCCAGCAGCTCCCGTAGCGGGGGATTCAGGGAGACCCAGTACTTC	CASSSRSGGFRETQYF
TRBJ2-2	NA	TRBV4-1	NA	TGCGCCAGCAGCCCCAGGGGAGACTTCCCCTCAGGGGAGCTGTTTTTT	CASSPRGDFPSGELFF
TRBJ2-7	NA	TRBV30	few	TGTGCCTGGAGCAGAGGTTACGAGCAGTACTTC	CAWSRGYEQYF
TRBJ1-3	TRBD1	TRBV18	few	TGTGCCAGCTCACCTACGACAGGGAGCTCTGGAAACACCATATATTTT	CASSPTTGSSGNTIYF
TRBJ1-3	TRBD1	TRBV5-1	few	TGCGCCAGCAGCTTCGACAGGGCTGGAAACACCATATATTTT	CASSFDRAGNTIYF
TRBJ1-2	TRBD1	TRBV30	NA	TGTGCCTGGAGTACAGGACAGGGGGCTAGCTATGGCTACACCTTC	CAWSTGQGASYGYTF
TRBJ2-3	NA	TRBV5-1	few	TGCGCCAGCAGCCAAACTCAGTTCACAGATACGCAGTATTTT	CASSQTQFTDTQYF
TRBJ2-1	NA	TRBV5-1	NA	TGCGCCAGCAAGTCGGAACCCAACGATGAGCAGTTCTTC	CASKSEPNDEQFF
TRBJ1-1	NA	TRBV29-1	few	TGCAGCGTTTCTAGGGACATGAACACTGAAGCTTTCTTT	CSVSRDMNTEAFF
TRBJ2-2	TRBD2	TRBV4-2	NA	TGTGCCAGCAGCCAAGAGGCAAGCGGGGGGCAGCCGAGATCGAACACCGGGGAGCTGTTTTTT	CASSQEASGGQPRSNTGELFF
TRBJ2-7	NA	TRBV10-3	few	TGTGCCATCGTAGACAGTCGCACCTACGAGCAGTACTTC	CAIVDSRTYEQYF
TRBJ1-5	NA	TRBV27	NA	TGTGCCAGTTCCCCTGGACTCCCACAGACCAATCAGCCCCAGCATTTT	CASSPGLPQTNQPQHF
TRBJ1-5	NA	TRBV30	few	TGTGCCTGGAGTGTAGGAGGGGGCAATCAGCCCCAGCATTTT	CAWSVGGGNQPQHF
TRBJ2-6	NA	TRBV27	NA	TGTGCCAGCAGTTTGGCAAGGGCCCCCTCTGGGGCCAACGTCCTGACTTTC	CASSLARAPSGANVLTF
TRBJ1-3	NA	TRBV7-9	NA	TGTGCCAGCAGCTTAGGACCGACTTCTGGAAACACCATATATTTT	CASSLGPTSGNTIYF
TRBJ2-3	NA	TRBV6-1	few	TGTGCCAGCACTGGTCGGGGGGCTAGCACAGATACGCAGTATTTT	CASTGRGASTDTQYF
TRBJ2-7	NA	TRBV7-9	few	TGTGCCAGCAGCTTAGTCACAGGGAACCCCTACGAGCAGTACTTC	CASSLVTGNPYEQYF
TRBJ2-7	NA	TRBV20-1	NA	TGCAGTGCTAGGGAACGGATCGAGCAGTACTTC	CSARERIEQYF
TRBJ1-2	NA	TRBV14	NA	TGTGCCAGCAGCCAAGCCGGGACTACCGCCTTC	CASSQAGTTAF
TRBJ1-4	NA	TRBV19	few	TGTGCCAGTAGCCCTAACAGTGCAACTAATGAAAAACTGTTTTTT	CASSPNSATNEKLFF